This T cell receptor beta chain was recovered during a study of blood T cell repertoires in COVID-19 (TCRdb year 2020). Study-wide context: Samples covering the acute and convalescent phases of COVID-19 were provided by collaborators in the United States, Italy and Spain. The prospective study material was composed of cDNA or gDNA derived from T cells, B-cell-depleted T cells, or PBMCs. The dataset comprised deeply sampled blood TCRbeta repertoires from subjects exposed to, actively infected with, or recovered from COVID-19. The repertoires were made available in a free public database intended to serve as a resource for research on the immune response to SARS-CoV-2. Samples were obtained from the ongoing ImmuneRACE study (first 160 participants) and from over 1,000 subjects provided by 6 global collaborators. Sample metadata almost always included a de-identified subject ID, COVID-19 status, age in years and sex. Where available, HLA class I and class II types were obtained from metadata supplied by the sample provider rather than from assay-based typing.

The collaborating institutions used their own protocols to collect whole blood in K2EDTA tubes. For TCRbeta analysis, collaborator samples were shipped as frozen whole blood, as isolated PBMCs, or as DNA extracted from either sample type. Worth noting for this clone: Its antigen is unknown. Base qualities are not at hand, and no much larger clone is one base apart.

The CDR1 and CDR2 encoded by the germline V gene are SGHTA and FQGNSA. V was cut back by 11 bases and J by 0 bases, leaving a gap of 16 bases between them. Reading from cysteine to phenylalanine, the CDR3 counts 14 amino acids. The only DNA kept is the CDR3, 42 bases in frame from the first base. Study-wide findings and limitations: How much clinical and demographic metadata was included differed by source and by participant, and the metadata was provided uncurated.

TCRbeta CDR3 regions were amplified from genomic DNA by means of the immunoSEQ Assay, a bias-controlled multiplex PCR. The paper's processing steps were these. Nucleated cell counts per sample were estimated from amplification of reference gene primers within the assay. To quantify the absolute abundance of each unique TCRbeta CDR3 rearrangement, sequence reads were collapsed and filtered. For each sample, productive Simpson clonality was calculated as the square root of Simpson's diversity index over productive rearrangements. TCRdb carries this immuneACCESS record with in-frame sequences only. Its versions omit some clonotypes, under half of them owing to an unresolved V gene in the studies checked, with the rest unexplained. V, J and clone size were drawn from that table, and D and trimming were deduced from the DNA. This sample lists some 110,000 clones; 85% to 90% were detected once. The ten largest clones take up 4.5% to 5.5% of the sample.

This receptor chain uses TRBV7-2 and TRBJ1-2, with TRBD1 as a weak D call on 6 bases. This sequence originates from a human donor in a cohort sampled during active COVID-19. The specimen was peripheral blood. The nucleotides read TGTGCCGTCTCCGATTGGACAGCTAACTATGGCTACACCTTC. Translated, it gives CAVSDWTANYGYTF.